One sample yielded the 23 T cell receptor beta chains listed below, sequenced in a study of blood T cell repertoires in COVID-19. Assay used: immunoSEQ multiplex PCR; TCRdb lists only in-frame clones, some missing. The data hold 200,000 to 250,000 clones, with approximately 86% observed a single time. The sample was PBMCs or T cells enriched from blood (not recorded which). Source of these receptors: a woman between 35 and 50 years old with acute COVID-19.

Here the CDR3 DNA reads TGTGCCAGCAGTCCTGAGGCGGTCTCGTCTGGAAACACCATATATTTT. It is translated as CASSPEAVSSGNTIYF. The chain couples TRBV7-2 to TRBJ1-3; D remains ambiguous. The CDR3 spans 16 residues. Germline CDR1 and CDR2: SGHTA and FQGNSA. With 6 bases removed from V and 1 base from J, the gap between germline ends came to 16 bases.

The chain links TRBV28 to TRBJ1-5; 9 nucleotides align to TRBD1. Germline loops: CDR1 MDHEN, CDR2 SYDVKM. J lost 4 bases, V lost 10 bases, and 8 bases had no gene match. This CDR3 is built from 14 residues. The CDR3 nucleotides are TGTGCCAACTCAGGAGGGACAGGGAATCAGCCCCAGCATTTT. This translates into CANSGGTGNQPQHF.

V is TRBV10-1 and J is TRBJ2-7; D is uncertain. The V and J ends lost 2 bases and 5 bases respectively, with 7 bases between them. This CDR3 has 12 amino acids. Germline V gene data show CDR1 as WNHNN and CDR2 as SYGVQD (reference sequence). The CDR3, as DNA: TGCGCCAGCAGTGAGAAAGGAGACGAGCAGTACTTC. Translation gives CASSEKGDEQYF.

The V and J genes are TRBV12-3 or TRBV12-4 and TRBJ2-1; no firm D call. CDR3 size: 13 residues. Trimming shortened V by 6 bases and J by 8 bases, and 14 bases separated the two germline ends. The CDR3 protein is CASSLIGVHEQFF. The DNA for the CDR3 is TGTGCCAGCAGCCTAATAGGAGTCCATGAGCAGTTCTTC.

This clone has only a few counts. CDR3 in amino acids: CASSQGTGLAEYNEQFF. DNA of the CDR3: TGTGCCAGCAGCCAAGGTACGGGACTAGCGGAATACAATGAGCAGTTCTTC. The chain recombines TRBV3-1 (or the pseudogene TRBV3-2) with TRBJ2-1, with 11 bases fitting TRBD2. V trimming: 1 base; J trimming: 4 bases; junction bases outside the gene matches: 6. The CDR3 totals 17 residues. Per germline, CDR1 LGHDT and CDR2 YNNKEL (reference sequence).

The J gene is TRBJ2-2, the V gene TRBV11-2; no clear D gene. Germline CDR1 and CDR2: SGHAT and FQNNGV. V lost 2 bases and J 1 base, leaving 5 bases between the germline ends. This CDR3 is 14 amino acids long. The CDR3 loop is CASSLRQNTGELFF. The CDR3 DNA sequence: TGTGCCAGCAGCTTAAGACAGAACACCGGGGAGCTGTTTTTT.

The chain joins TRBV24-1 to TRBJ2-5, with TRBD1 matching over 7 bases. J lost 0 bases, V lost 5 bases, and 5 bases had no gene match. The V gene's germline CDR1 is KGHDR and CDR2 SFDVKD. The CDR3 is 15 amino acids. The CDR3 spells CATSVGQLNQETQYF. The CDR3 DNA follows: TGTGCCACCAGTGTGGGACAGCTCAACCAAGAGACCCAGTACTTC.

V and J are TRBV9 and TRBJ2-3, with 7 bases identical to TRBD2. The V segment lost 1 base and the J segment 5 bases; nucleotides outside the gene matches: 7. There are 15 residues in the CDR3. Germline CDR1 and CDR2: SGDLS and YYNGEE. The CDR3 region is CASSVRGRAQDTQYF. CDR3 sequence (DNA): TGTGCCAGCAGCGTACGAGGGAGGGCCCAAGATACGCAGTATTTT.

A note on this clone: Germline and junction disagree at one end, which may indicate a read error. J is TRBJ1-1 and V is TRBV6-1; no clear D. The CDR3 is 10 amino acids. Germline V CDR1 and CDR2: MNHNS, SASEGT. Here the CDR3 DNA reads TGTGCCAGCAGTGACACCGGGAGCCAATTT. Encoded protein: CASSDTGSQF.

The J gene is TRBJ1-1, the V gene TRBV5-6, with a possible D match to TRBD1 (6 bases). V gave up 2 bases and J gave up 1 base, with 9 bases separating them. CDR1 is SGHDT, CDR2 YYEEEE, per germline. There are 14 residues in the CDR3. The CDR3 DNA follows: TGTGCCAGCAGCTTCAGGGGCACGAACACTGAAGCTTTCTTT. Translation gives CASSFRGTNTEAFF.

The chain employs TRBV6-5 and TRBJ1-6; 8 nucleotides match TRBD1. With 6 bases clipped from V and 8 bases from J, the junction kept 6 bases outside the gene matches. This CDR3 contains 14 residues. Per the germline V gene, CDR1 is MNHEY and CDR2 is SVGAGI. The CDR3 protein is CASSDRGSYSPLHF. DNA for the CDR3: TGTGCCAGCAGCGACAGGGGTTCGTATTCACCCCTCCACTTT.

The table lists this clone with a count of one. This chain connects TRBV18 to TRBJ1-2; TRBD1 aligns across 7 bases. The CDR3 contains 12 residues. Germline assignment: CDR1 KGHSH and CDR2 LQKENI. With V trimmed by 5 bases and J by 7 bases, 4 bases remained unmatched. The CDR3 DNA sequence: TGTGCCAGCTCATTGGGACAGCTTGGCTACACCTTC. This codes for CASSLGQLGYTF. The full variable domain, with the rest looked up from reference TRBV18 and TRBJ1-2, is NAGVMQNPRHLVRRRGQEARLRCSPMKGHSHVYWYRQLPEEGLKFMVYLQKENIIDESGMPKERFSAEFPKEGPSILRIQQVVRGDSAAYFCASSLGQLGYTFGSGTRLTVV.

This clone was counted once. The genes are TRBV5-6 and TRBJ1-6, with TRBD1 matching 7 bases. This CDR3 region has 14 residues. Looked up from germline, CDR1 is SGHDT and CDR2 is YYEEEE. The J segment lost 5 bases and the V segment lost 4 bases, leaving 3 bases of the junction unmatched. CDR3 bases: TGTGCCAGCAGCCTAGGACAGGATAATTCACCCCTCCACTTT. Residues: CASSLGQDNSPLHF. Full variable domain (rest looked up from reference TRBV5-6 and TRBJ1-6): DAGVTQSPTHLIKTRGQQVTLRCSPKSGHDTVSWYQQALGQGPQFIFQYYEEEERQRGNFPDRFSGHQFPNYSSELNVNALLLGDSALYLCASSLGQDNSPLHFGNGTRLTVT.

This chain joins TRBV18 and TRBJ1-4, with a tentative D call TRBD1 (5 bases). Germline values: CDR1 KGHSH, CDR2 LQKENI. V lost 3 bases to trimming and J lost 7 bases, with 12 bases between them. This CDR3 has 14 amino acids. Here the CDR3 DNA reads TGTGCCAGCTCACCGACAGATTTGGGTGAAAAACTGTTTTTT. Translated, it gives CASSPTDLGEKLFF.

This chain joins TRBV19 and TRBJ2-7; D unclear. Germline V gene lookup returns CDR1 LNHDA and CDR2 SQIVND (reference sequence). V gave up 1 base and J gave up 2 bases, with 12 bases separating them. The CDR3 spans 15 residues. The CDR3 is CASSIGSGPTYEQYF. The CDR3 DNA reads as TGTGCCAGTAGTATAGGATCCGGTCCAACCTACGAGCAGTACTTC.

This rearrangement joins TRBV30 to TRBJ1-1; D perhaps matches TRBD1 (5 bases). The germline CDR1 and CDR2 sequences are GTSNPN and SVGIG (reference sequence). Trimming left V 0 bases short and J 2 bases short, with 10 bases between. The CDR3 contains 14 residues. In DNA, the CDR3 is TGTGCCTGGAGTGTAGAAGGGGCCAACACTGAAGCTTTCTTT. Encoded protein: CAWSVEGANTEAFF.

The chain employs TRBV19 and TRBJ1-1; D not certain. Germline V gene lookup returns CDR1 LNHDA and CDR2 SQIVND (reference sequence). V lost 10 bases, J lost 1 base, and 10 bases lay in between. CDR3 length: 12 amino acids. CDR3 in amino acids: CATTTRNTEAFF. The CDR3 DNA reads as TGTGCCACCACGACTCGGAACACTGAAGCTTTCTTT. Combining the CDR3 with reference TRBV19 and TRBJ1-1 gives the whole variable domain DGGITQSPKYLFRKEGQNVTLSCEQNLNHDAMYWYRQDPGQGLRLIYYSQIVNDFQKGDIAEGYSVSREKKESFPLTVTSAQKNPTAFYLCATTTRNTEAFFGQGTRLTVV.

This clone was found a few times. V usage is TRBV9 and J usage is TRBJ2-5, with D maybe TRBD1 (6 bases). CDR1 is SGDLS and CDR2 is YYNGEE in the germline V gene. V was trimmed by 2 bases and J by 0 bases, leaving 14 bases between them. This CDR3 contains 16 residues. Here the CDR3 reads CASSVRGQIYQETQYF. In DNA form, the CDR3 reads TGTGCCAGCAGCGTCCGAGGACAGATATACCAAGAGACCCAGTACTTC.

This chain's CDR3 is CASRETSGRVEQFF. The CDR3 DNA sequence: TGTGCCAGCAGGGAGACTAGCGGGAGGGTTGAGCAGTTCTTC. V and J are TRBV2 and TRBJ2-1; TRBD2 matches at 14 bases. J lost 9 bases, V lost 6 bases, and 4 bases had no gene match. Germline V gives CDR1 SNHLY, CDR2 FYNNEI. The CDR3 runs to 14 residues.

As DNA, the CDR3 is TGTGCCAGCAGCTTAATGAACACAGCTAACACTGAAGCTTTCTTT. The encoded protein is CASSLMNTANTEAFF. This chain joins TRBV11-3 and TRBJ1-1, with no clear D. The CDR3 extends over 15 amino acids. The germline V gene encodes CDR1 SGHNT and CDR2 YENEEA. V shed 2 bases and J shed 2 bases, with 12 bases lying between them.

The chain is built from TRBV29-1 and TRBJ1-2; D remains unclear. The CDR3 has 12 residues. V lost 3 bases and J 4 bases, leaving 9 bases between the germline ends. Germline values: CDR1 SQVTM, CDR2 ANQGSEA. In nucleotides, the CDR3 is TGCAGCGTTGAGGGCAACTTCTATGGCTACACCTTC. Translating it yields CSVEGNFYGYTF.

The gene calls are TRBV28 and TRBJ1-2; 10 nucleotides match TRBD1. Germline lookup yields CDR1 MDHEN and CDR2 SYDVKM. Trimming took 3 bases from V and 6 from J; bases not matched to a gene: 7. This CDR3 has 15 amino acids. The CDR3 loop is CASSFPRTGGDGYTF. Written as DNA, the CDR3 is TGTGCCAGCAGTTTCCCTCGGACAGGGGGGGATGGCTACACCTTC.

The chain carries TRBV7-8 and TRBJ2-1; 8 bases fit TRBD2. Looked up from germline, CDR1 is SGHVS and CDR2 is FQNEAQ. The CDR3 length is 15 residues. V was clipped by 4 bases and J by 8 bases; unmatched bases: 10. The chain's CDR3 is CASSSTGTRRDEQFF. The CDR3 DNA sequence: TGTGCCAGCAGCTCCACCGGGACTAGAAGGGATGAGCAGTTCTTC.